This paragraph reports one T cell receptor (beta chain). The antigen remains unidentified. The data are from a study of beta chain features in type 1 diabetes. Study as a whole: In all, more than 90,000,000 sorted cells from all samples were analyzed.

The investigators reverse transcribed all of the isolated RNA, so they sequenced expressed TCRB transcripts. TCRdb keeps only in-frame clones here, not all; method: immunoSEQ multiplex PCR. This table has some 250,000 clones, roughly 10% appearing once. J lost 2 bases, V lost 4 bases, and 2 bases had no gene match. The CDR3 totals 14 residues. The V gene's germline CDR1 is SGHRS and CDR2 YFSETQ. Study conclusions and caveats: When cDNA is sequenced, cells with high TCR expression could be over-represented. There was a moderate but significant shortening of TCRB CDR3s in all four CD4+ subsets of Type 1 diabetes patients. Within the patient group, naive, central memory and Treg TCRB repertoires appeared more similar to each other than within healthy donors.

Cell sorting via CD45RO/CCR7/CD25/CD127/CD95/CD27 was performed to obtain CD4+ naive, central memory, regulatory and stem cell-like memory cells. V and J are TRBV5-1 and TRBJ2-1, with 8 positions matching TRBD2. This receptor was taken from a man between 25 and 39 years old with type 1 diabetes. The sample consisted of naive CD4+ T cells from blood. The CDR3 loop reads CASSPGGTYNEQFF. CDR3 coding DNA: TGCGCCAGCAGCCCGGGAGGGACCTACAATGAGCAGTTCTTC.